These T cell receptor beta chains were read from a single sample in a study of identical twins. A single record per CDR3 protein comes from TCRdb applying MiXCR to the 5' RACE reads. The repertoire holds around 670,000 distinct CDR3 sequences, roughly 6% seen once, with roughly 2% in the top ten. Sequenced sample: naive T cells sorted from blood. All receptors derive from a man younger than 30 in good health. Both conserved end residues are part of each CDR3. D genes are given only for firm matches. Where a row states a size, it is once, few, many or the class of an expanded clone; other rows omit it.

j_gene | abundance | v_gene | d_gene | len | CDR3nt | CDR3aa
TRBJ2-2 | - | TRBV29-1 | TRBD1 | 14 | TGCAGCGCAAAGGGGACAGATTACACCGGGGAGCTGTTTTTT | CSAKGTDYTGELFF
TRBJ2-3 | - | TRBV7-2 | TRBD1 | 17 | TGTGCCAGCAGCTTGAGGGATAGGGGGCTGGGCACAGATACGCAGTATTTT | CASSLRDRGLGTDTQYF
TRBJ2-5 | few | TRBV7-9 | TRBD2 | 16 | TGTGCCAGCAGCGCGGGGCGGGGCGGGAGACAAGAGACCCAGTACTTC | CASSAGRGGRQETQYF
TRBJ2-1 | few | TRBV2 | - | 14 | TGTGCCAGCAGCACGGGCGGAGGGGGCAATGAGCAGTTCTTC | CASSTGGGGNEQFF
TRBJ1-2 | many | TRBV20-1 | - | 9 | TGCAGTGCTAGTGATGGCTACACCTTC | CSASDGYTF
TRBJ2-2 | many | TRBV6-2/TRBV6-3 | TRBD2 | 17 | TGTGCCAGCAGCCAAAACCCGGGACTAGCGTGGACCGGGGAGCTGTTTTTT | CASSQNPGLAWTGELFF
TRBJ2-1 | many | TRBV27 | - | 15 | TGTGCCAGCAGTACAGGAGAGCGGAACTACAATGAGCAGTTCTTC | CASSTGERNYNEQFF
TRBJ2-1 | few | TRBV21-1 | - | 13 | TGTGCCAGCAGCAACAAGCAGGCCCATGAGCAGTTCTTC | CASSNKQAHEQFF
TRBJ2-1 | - | TRBV19 | TRBD2 | 15 | TGTGCCAGTAGGGCGACTAGCGGAATCTACAATGAGCAGTTCTTC | CASRATSGIYNEQFF
TRBJ2-5 | many | TRBV4-1 | - | 15 | TGCGCCAGCAGCCAAAGTCTTCCGGGAGTAGAGACCCAGTACTTC | CASSQSLPGVETQYF
TRBJ1-2 | many | TRBV3-1 | - | 12 | TGTGCCAGCAGCCAAGGAGGGGGTGGCTACACCTTC | CASSQGGGGYTF
TRBJ2-1 | once | TRBV19 | - | 14 | TGTGCCAGTAGTATTCTGAGAAACTACAATGAGCAGTTCTTC | CASSILRNYNEQFF
TRBJ1-5 | few | TRBV12-3/TRBV12-4 | TRBD1 | 16 | TGTGCCAGCAGCCCCCGGACAGGGGGTGGCAATCAGCCCCAGCATTTT | CASSPRTGGGNQPQHF
TRBJ2-3 | many | TRBV10-1 | - | 15 | TGCGCCAGCAGTGAATCGGCGGGGCAGGGGAATACGCAGTATTTT | CASSESAGQGNTQYF
TRBJ2-3 | many | TRBV7-2 | - | 15 | TGTGCCAGCAGCTTAGCACAGGGAGGGACAGATACGCAGTATTTT | CASSLAQGGTDTQYF
TRBJ2-4 | - | TRBV19 | - | 13 | TGTGCCAGTAGGCGGGACAGCAAAAACATTCAGTACTTC | CASRRDSKNIQYF
TRBJ2-3 | many | TRBV20-1 | TRBD2 | 14 | TGCAGTGCAGTAGCGGGGGGAACCACAGATACGCAGTATTTT | CSAVAGGTTDTQYF
TRBJ2-1 | many | TRBV6-5 | - | 15 | TGTGCCAGCAGTTACGCACGGCGGGTCCACAATGAGCAGTTCTTC | CASSYARRVHNEQFF
TRBJ2-3 | many | TRBV20-1 | TRBD1 | 14 | TGCAGTGCTCACAGGGGGCCTAGCACAGATACGCAGTATTTT | CSAHRGPSTDTQYF
TRBJ1-1 | many | TRBV7-2 | - | 13 | TGTGCCAGCAGCTTAGTGACAGCATATGAAGCTTTCTTT | CASSLVTAYEAFF
TRBJ2-2 | many | TRBV15 | - | 17 | TGTGCCACGAGGGGAGAGAGACCGCGACAAGACACCGGGGAGCTGTTTTTT | CATRGERPRQDTGELFF
TRBJ2-2 | many | TRBV9 | - | 14 | TGTGCCAGCAGCGTTAACCCTTCGGGCGGGGAGCTGTTTTTT | CASSVNPSGGELFF
TRBJ2-7 | many | TRBV12-3/TRBV12-4 | - | 16 | TGTGCCAGCAGTTTAGGTGGGGCGGCCTCCTCCTACGAGCAGTACTTC | CASSLGGAASSYEQYF
TRBJ2-3 | few | TRBV6-1 | - | 16 | TGTGCCACTTCTATGTTACAGGGTACCAGCACAGATACGCAGTATTTT | CATSMLQGTSTDTQYF
TRBJ1-4 | - | TRBV5-1 | - | 15 | TGCGCCAGCAGCTTGCAGGGAATTTCTAATGAAAAACTGTTTTTT | CASSLQGISNEKLFF
TRBJ2-3 | many | TRBV14 | TRBD2 | 16 | TGTGCCAGCAGCCAATTCGCGGGAGGGCCGATGGATACGCAGTATTTT | CASSQFAGGPMDTQYF
TRBJ1-5 | few | TRBV7-9 | - | 16 | TGTGCCAGCAGCTTCTCAGGGGCCTATGGCAATCAGCCCCAGCATTTT | CASSFSGAYGNQPQHF
TRBJ2-1 | few | TRBV7-9 | TRBD2 | 14 | TGTGCCATATTTAGCCTAGCGGGAGACAATGAGCAGTTCTTC | CAIFSLAGDNEQFF
TRBJ2-5 | many | TRBV2 | TRBD1 | 14 | TGTGCCAGCAGTGGTGACAGGGGCCAAGAGACCCAGTACTTC | CASSGDRGQETQYF
TRBJ2-1 | - | TRBV30 | TRBD2 | 13 | TGTGCCTGGAGTGTACGAACGGGAGGTGAGCAGTTCTTC | CAWSVRTGGEQFF
TRBJ2-1 | many | TRBV5-1 | TRBD2 | 15 | TGCGCCAGCAGCTTGTGGGCTAGCGGGAGGAATGAGCAGTTCTTC | CASSLWASGRNEQFF
TRBJ2-3 | - | TRBV20-1 | - | 14 | TGCAGTGCGGGAATTAGCGCCATCACAGATACGCAGTATTTT | CSAGISAITDTQYF
TRBJ1-2 | many | TRBV3-1 | - | 14 | TGTGCCAGCAGCCAAGTTGATGGCGGCTATGGCTACACCTTC | CASSQVDGGYGYTF
TRBJ1-6 | - | TRBV7-8 | - | 15 | TGTGCCAGCAGCTTATTGGGGGGCACGGATTCACCCCTCCACTTT | CASSLLGGTDSPLHF
TRBJ2-7 | many | TRBV7-2 | TRBD2 | 15 | TGTGCCAGCAGCTCACAAGGACTAGCGGGAGGCGAGCAGTACTTC | CASSSQGLAGGEQYF
TRBJ1-3 | many | TRBV29-1 | - | 14 | TGCAGCGTTGCGCTAGGAAACTCTGGAAACACCATATATTTT | CSVALGNSGNTIYF
TRBJ1-5 | few | TRBV6-2/TRBV6-3 | - | 13 | TGTGCCAGCAGTTACTCGGAGGGACAGCCCCAGCATTTT | CASSYSEGQPQHF
TRBJ2-2 | few | TRBV2 | TRBD1 | 12 | TGTGCCAGCAAGACAGGGTCCGGGGAGCTGTTTTTT | CASKTGSGELFF
TRBJ1-2 | - | TRBV5-1 | TRBD1 | 13 | TGCGCCAGCAGCCAGGGACAGAACTATGGCTACACCTTC | CASSQGQNYGYTF
TRBJ2-1 | - | TRBV6-1 | TRBD2 | 15 | TGTGCCAGCAGCCAAGCGGGAGTTGGGTTAAATGAGCAGTTCTTC | CASSQAGVGLNEQFF
TRBJ2-7 | few | TRBV7-2 | - | 12 | TGTGCCAGTACATATGTGGACTACGAGCAGTACTTC | CASTYVDYEQYF
TRBJ2-7 | few | TRBV6-1 | - | 13 | TGTGCCAGCAGTAAAACAAATTTCTACGAGCAGTACTTC | CASSKTNFYEQYF
TRBJ1-1 | many | TRBV5-6 | - | 12 | TGTGCCAGCAGCCGAAGGTCCACTGAAGCTTTCTTT | CASSRRSTEAFF
TRBJ2-1 | many | TRBV21-1 | - | 17 | TGTGCCAGCAGCAACAAACCCGGGACCCAATTCCACAATGAGCAGTTCTTC | CASSNKPGTQFHNEQFF
TRBJ1-5 | many | TRBV6-6 | - | 12 | TGTGCCAGCGGCCTCCGGTCGCAGCCCCAGCATTTT | CASGLRSQPQHF
TRBJ2-5 | few | TRBV4-1 | - | 14 | TGCGCCAGCAGCCAAGATGCCCCGGCCGAGACCCAGTACTTC | CASSQDAPAETQYF
TRBJ2-5 | many | TRBV11-3 | - | 13 | TGTGCCAGCAGCCGCAGGTCTGGGGAGACCCAGTACTTC | CASSRRSGETQYF
TRBJ2-1 | many | TRBV18 | - | 13 | TGTGCCAGCTCACCACCAAGTCGGAATGAGCAGTTCTTC | CASSPPSRNEQFF
TRBJ1-4 | many | TRBV4-3 | - | 15 | TGCGCCAGCAGCGACATGATCTCAACTAATGAAAAACTGTTTTTT | CASSDMISTNEKLFF
TRBJ1-1 | - | TRBV29-1 | - | 13 | TGCAGCGGCCGACAGGTGTTGAACACTGAAGCTTTCTTT | CSGRQVLNTEAFF
TRBJ2-1 | many | TRBV24-1 | - | 12 | TGTGCCACCAGTGACCCCGACGATGAGCAGTTCTTC | CATSDPDDEQFF
TRBJ2-1 | many | TRBV12-3/TRBV12-4 | - | 12 | TGTGCCAGCAGTTTAACCCCTGATGAGCAGTTCTTC | CASSLTPDEQFF
TRBJ2-1 | many | TRBV29-1 | - | 11 | TGCAGCGTTCTCTCCAACAATGAGCAGTTCTTC | CSVLSNNEQFF
TRBJ2-1 | few | TRBV5-3 | TRBD2 | 18 | TGTGCCAGAAGCTTGGGCCGGACTAGCGGGAGGGACTACAATGAGCAGTTCTTC | CARSLGRTSGRDYNEQFF
TRBJ2-5 | - | TRBV7-8 | TRBD2 | 16 | TGTGCCAGCAGCCTACCCGGACTAGCGGGAGTTGAGACCCAGTACTTC | CASSLPGLAGVETQYF
TRBJ2-2 | - | TRBV2 | - | 12 | TGTGCCAGCAATTGGGGAGGAGGGGAGCTGTTTTTT | CASNWGGGELFF
TRBJ2-2 | few | TRBV24-1 | TRBD2 | 20 | TGTGCCACCAGTGAACGACCGGGACTAGCGGGAGTGAGGGGCACCGGGGAGCTGTTTTTT | CATSERPGLAGVRGTGELFF
TRBJ2-1 | many | TRBV9 | - | 12 | TGTGCCAGCAGCGTAGGTCCCGGAGAGCAGTTCTTC | CASSVGPGEQFF
TRBJ2-4 | - | TRBV3-1 | - | 19 | TGTGCCAGCAGCCAAGAGTTGACCTCGGGGCTCCTAGCAAAAAACATTCAGTACTTC | CASSQELTSGLLAKNIQYF